This T cell receptor (beta chain) was sequenced for a study of cytomegalovirus exposure and HLA in healthy donors. The study's findings and limits: A later analysis found TCR association rates differed by HLA locus, highest for DRB1 and lowest for HLA-C.

Germline-derived CDR1 and CDR2 are KGHSH and LQKENI. This CDR3 comprises 14 residues. Trimming took off 3 bases at V and 5 bases at J, with 8 bases between the two ends. As concerns this clone: Its antigen is as yet unknown.

It was with 60 Vbeta and 13 Jbeta primers that the PCR ran. Some clones are missing from TCRdb's copy, which holds only in-frame ones; the method was immunoSEQ multiplex PCR. The repertoire has under 150,000 clones, over 70% of them found once; the top ten carry 6.5% to 8.5%. Source material: PBMCs. The chain employs TRBV18 and TRBJ1-6, with unresolved D. The sequence came from a woman in her thirties or forties in good health and CMV-seropositive. Written as DNA, the CDR3 is TGTGCCAGCTCACCGGGCCAGGATAATTCACCCCTCCACTTT. This sequence encodes CASSPGQDNSPLHF.